These 25 T cell receptor beta chains originate from one sample sequenced in a study of human T cells and chemical hapten exposure. TCRdb reprocessed the RACE reads with MiXCR, giving one entry per CDR3 protein. The top ten clones hold approximately 2.3% of a sample with more than 250,000 distinct CDR3 sequences, about 8.1% of them seen once. The time point was: pre-sensitization, week 0. Treatment described: therapeutic diphenylcyclopropenone sensitization with weekly scalp DPC. The specimen was whole blood, collected in connection with sensitization to the hapten diphenylcyclopropenone (DPC). These receptor sequences come from a woman in her forties with alopecia areata. Some clones in this sample may be carry-over from other donors' samples.

This clonotype was recorded a few times. This rearrangement joins TRBV7-9 to TRBJ2-7; D possibly corresponds to TRBD1 (6 bases). CDR3 size: 12 residues. Germline V gene lookup returns CDR1 SEHNR and CDR2 FQNEAQ (reference sequence). V shed 5 bases and J shed 5 bases, with 10 bases lying between them. The DNA of the CDR3 is TGTGCCAGCAGCACCAGGGGCAACGAGCAGTACTTC. The encoded protein is CASSTRGNEQYF.

The V call is TRBV7-9, the J call TRBJ2-3, with D unresolved. The CDR3 runs 14 residues. CDR1 and CDR2 from the germline V gene are SEHNR and FQNEAQ (reference sequence). Trimming took off 5 bases at V and 2 bases at J, with 11 bases between the two ends. The CDR3: CASSRRTLTDTQYF. The CDR3, as DNA: TGTGCCAGCAGCCGACGTACACTCACAGATACGCAGTATTTT.

This clonotype showed up just a few times. The V gene is TRBV29-1, the J gene TRBJ2-5; 7 bases line up with TRBD1. After removal of 6 bases from V and 5 bases from J, the junction contained 3 bases not matched to a gene. The CDR3 has 11 residues. In germline, CDR1 is SQVTM, CDR2 ANQGSEA. CDR3 loop: CSVTGSETQYF. The CDR3 bases are TGCAGCGTGACAGGGTCGGAGACCCAGTACTTC.

The chain uses TRBV9 and TRBJ2-1, with TRBD2 identical over 10 bases. V was pared by 1 base and J by 0 bases, with 10 bases of the junction left unmatched. The CDR3 spans 19 residues. Germline CDR1 is SGDLS and CDR2 is YYNGEE. CDR3 DNA: TGTGCCAGCAGCGTACGGACTAGCGGCCCCCCCAGCTCCTACAATGAGCAGTTCTTC. Its translation: CASSVRTSGPPSSYNEQFF.

The chain employs TRBV21-1 and TRBJ2-7. TRBV21-1 is a documented pseudogene. The CDR3 is 10 residues long. CDR3 loop: CASSGAGQYF. CDR3 bases: TGTGCCAGCAGTGGAGCTGGGCAGTACTTC.

This clonotype was observed a handful of times. The chain uses TRBV20-1 and TRBJ2-7; 8 bases fit TRBD2. V lost 0 bases, J lost 0 bases, and 7 bases stayed unmatched. Germline-derived CDR1 and CDR2 are DFQATT and SNEGSKA (reference sequence). The CDR3 is made up of 16 amino acids. CDR3 sequence (DNA): TGCAGTGCTAGAGATCCGGGAGGGGAGAGCTCCTACGAGCAGTACTTC. As protein: CSARDPGGESSYEQYF.

This clonotype was recorded many times. The chain joins TRBV7-9 to TRBJ2-7; TRBD1 matches 8 bases. CDR3 size: 15 residues. With 2 bases clipped from V and 3 bases from J, the junction kept 6 bases outside the gene matches. CDR1 is SEHNR and CDR2 is FQNEAQ in the germline V gene (reference sequence). Written as DNA, the CDR3 is TGTGCCAGCAGCTTACCCGGACAGGGAGGCTACGAGCAGTACTTC. It encodes CASSLPGQGGYEQYF.

The V gene is TRBV2, the J gene TRBJ1-5; D gene unclear. The CDR3 covers 13 residues. V was shortened by 7 bases and J by 2 bases, with 9 bases between the two germline ends. Per germline, CDR1 SNHLY and CDR2 FYNNEI. CDR3 nucleotides: TGTGCCAGCAAGGCTCACGGCAATCAGCCCCAGCATTTT. Translated, it gives CASKAHGNQPQHF.

This clonotype was counted a few times. The J gene is TRBJ1-5, the V gene TRBV5-4; possible D gene TRBD1, 6 bases. Germline CDR1 SGHNT, CDR2 YYREEE (reference sequence). The CDR3 spans 14 residues. V was shortened by 4 bases and J by 4 bases, with 12 bases between the two germline ends. The CDR3 sequence is CASSRQGMNQPQHF. CDR3 DNA: TGTGCCAGCAGCCGGCAGGGGATGAATCAGCCCCAGCATTTT.

The chain is built from TRBV28 and TRBJ2-2, with 7 bases identical to TRBD1. V lost 5 bases and J lost 0; bases outside the gene matches: 9. CDR1 and CDR2 from the germline V gene are MDHEN and SYDVKM. There are 17 residues in the CDR3. The CDR3 sequence: CASSPPLGQSNTGELFF. CDR3 bases: TGTGCCAGCAGTCCCCCCTTGGGACAGTCGAACACCGGGGAGCTGTTTTTT.

This clonotype was counted only a few times. CDR3 residues: CSARDLAGGLYEQYF. For the CDR3, the DNA is TGCAGTGCTAGAGATCTAGCGGGAGGACTCTACGAGCAGTACTTC. The genes are TRBV20-1 and TRBJ2-7, with TRBD2 identical over 11 bases. V dropped 0 bases and J dropped 3; count of bases not matched to a gene: 4. The CDR3 is 15 residues long. Germline V gene data show CDR1 as DFQATT and CDR2 as SNEGSKA (reference sequence).

The chain is built from TRBV10-3 and TRBJ2-1; D gene unclear. Trimming took off 3 bases at V and 9 bases at J, with 9 bases between the two ends. Per the germline V gene, CDR1 is ENHRY and CDR2 is SYGVKD. This CDR3 has 12 amino acids. Written as DNA, the CDR3 is TGTGCCATCAGTGACCGTAGTCTTGAGCAGTTCTTC. This sequence encodes CAISDRSLEQFF.

This chain connects TRBV12-3 or TRBV12-4 to TRBJ1-4; the D gene is possibly TRBD1 (6 bases). The CDR3 contains 15 residues. The V gene lost 6 bases and the J gene lost 13 bases, with 24 bases spanning the gap. CDR3 residues: CASSPGQFPTDVLFF. The CDR3 bases are TGTGCCAGCAGCCCAGGACAGTTTCCAACCGATGTACTGTTTTTT.

The rearrangement links TRBV5-8 to TRBJ1-4; weak D call: TRBD1 (5 bases). CDR1 SGHTS and CDR2 YDEGEE come from the germline V gene. The CDR3 consists of 10 residues. The V and J ends lost 10 bases and 8 bases respectively, with 9 bases between them. The CDR3 loop is CASRQEKLFF. The DNA of the CDR3 is TGTGCCTCGAGACAGGAAAAACTGTTTTTT.

This clonotype appeared a few times. The V gene is TRBV7-9, the J gene TRBJ1-4; maybe TRBD1 (5 bases). This CDR3 has 15 residues. Per germline, CDR1 SEHNR and CDR2 FQNEAQ (reference sequence). The V and J ends lost 0 bases and 3 bases respectively, with 8 bases between them. CDR3: CASSLAGGSNEKLFF. The CDR3 nucleotides are TGTGCCAGCAGCTTAGCGGGGGGATCTAATGAAAAACTGTTTTTT.

The chain is built from TRBV6-2 or TRBV6-3 and TRBJ2-2, with a tentative D call TRBD1 (5 bases). The germline V gene has CDR1 MNHEY and CDR2 SVGEGT. V shed 6 bases and J shed 8 bases, with 13 bases lying between them. There are 13 residues in the CDR3. The CDR3 nucleotides read TGTGCCAGCAGGTCCAGGGTATCAGGGGAGCTGTTTTTT. Translated: CASRSRVSGELFF.

This chain connects TRBV20-1 to TRBJ2-7; 8 positions match TRBD1. V gave up 5 bases and J gave up 6 bases; unmatched junction bases: 9. The germline CDR1 and CDR2 sequences are DFQATT and SNEGSKA (reference sequence). The CDR3 runs to 13 residues. The CDR3 DNA follows: TGCAGTGCTGAAGGTCAGGGGGCCCCCGAGCAGTACTTC. Translated, it gives CSAEGQGAPEQYF.

This clonotype was picked up many times. The rearrangement links TRBV18 to TRBJ1-5; D remains unclear. V shed 4 bases and J shed 0 bases, with 7 bases lying between them. CDR1 is KGHSH and CDR2 is LQKENI in the germline V gene. CDR3 size: 14 residues. In nucleotides, the CDR3 is TGTGCCAGCTCACGAGACACTAGCAATCAGCCCCAGCATTTT. Its translation: CASSRDTSNQPQHF.

This clonotype has only a few counts. The rearrangement links TRBV5-1 to TRBJ2-5; TRBD1 matches 10 bases. The CDR3 runs 15 residues. V trimming: 3 bases; J trimming: 5 bases; junction bases outside the gene matches: 7. Germline V lookup: CDR1 SGHRS, CDR2 YFSETQ. CDR3 sequence (DNA): TGCGCCAGCAGCTCATCCGGGACAGGGGACGAGACCCAGTACTTC. It encodes CASSSSGTGDETQYF.

The chain's CDR3 is CSARDFRTGRDEQFF. In nucleotides, the CDR3 is TGCAGTGCTAGAGATTTCAGGACAGGGCGCGATGAGCAGTTCTTC. The J gene is TRBJ2-1, the V gene TRBV20-1, with 8 bases fitting TRBD1. V lost 0 bases to trimming and J lost 8 bases; unmatched junction nucleotides: 9. Per germline, CDR1 DFQATT and CDR2 SNEGSKA (reference sequence). The CDR3 extends over 15 amino acids.

In its sample, this clonotype was seen many times. This chain uses TRBV11-2 with TRBJ1-2, with D possibly matching TRBD1 (6 bases). With 4 bases removed from V and 1 base from J, the gap between germline ends came to 13 bases. In germline, CDR1 is SGHAT, CDR2 FQNNGV. The CDR3 extends over 15 amino acids. The CDR3 protein is CASSSNGQLNYGYTF. CDR3 coding DNA: TGTGCCAGCAGCTCGAACGGACAGCTTAACTATGGCTACACCTTC. Based on the CDR3 plus reference TRBV11-2 and TRBJ1-2, the full variable domain is EAGVAQSPRYKIIEKRQSVAFWCNPISGHATLYWYQQILGQGPKLLIQFQNNGVVDDSQLPKDRFSAERLKGVDSTLKIQPAKLEDSAVYLCASSSNGQLNYGYTFGSGTRLTVV.

The chain has TRBV10-3 and TRBJ2-3; 8 positions agree with TRBD2. Germline V lookup: CDR1 ENHRY, CDR2 SYGVKD. V shed 7 bases and J 4 bases; nucleotides not matched to a gene: 10. The CDR3 is 15 amino acids. In DNA form, the CDR3 reads TGTGCCATCACTCCGGGACTAGGGCGTCCAGATACGCAGTATTTT. It translates to CAITPGLGRPDTQYF.

The J gene is TRBJ2-5, the V gene TRBV7-8, with 7 bases fitting TRBD2. The CDR3 is 15 residues long. After removal of 2 bases from V and 1 base from J, the junction contained 4 bases not matched to a gene. Germline values: CDR1 SGHVS, CDR2 FQNEAQ. The CDR3 loop reads CASSLLAVPQETQYF. CDR3 nucleotide sequence: TGTGCCAGCAGCTTACTAGCGGTTCCCCAAGAGACCCAGTACTTC.

In this sample, this clonotype turned up a few times. This chain connects TRBV6-5 to TRBJ2-2; no clear D. With 6 bases removed from V and 4 bases from J, the gap between germline ends came to 6 bases. The CDR3 is made up of 12 amino acids. Germline V lookup: CDR1 MNHEY, CDR2 SVGAGI. The CDR3 region is CASRSRTGELFF. The CDR3 DNA sequence: TGTGCCAGCAGGAGCCGCACCGGGGAGCTGTTTTTT.

This clonotype was observed a few times. V usage is TRBV2 and J usage is TRBJ1-4; D gene uncertain. This CDR3 is 13 amino acids long. The germline V gene has CDR1 SNHLY and CDR2 FYNNEI. V was clipped by 6 bases and J by 8 bases, with 13 bases between them. The CDR3 bases are TGTGCCAGCAGGCCCCACAGACGAGAAAAACTGTTTTTT. It translates to CASRPHRREKLFF.